Presented here are 24 T cell receptor beta chains from one specimen sequenced in a study of blood T cell repertoires in COVID-19. The assay was immunoSEQ multiplex PCR, and TCRdb's table has in-frame clones only and misses some. This repertoire shows hundreds of thousands of clones, about nine tenths found once; its top ten account for about 6.9%. Material: peripheral blood. These TCRs come from a woman between 50 and 59 years old with COVID-19, enrolled during active disease.

The rearrangement links TRBV5-4 to TRBJ1-2, with D perhaps matching TRBD1 (5 bases). Trimming shortened V by 4 bases and J by 2 bases, and 15 bases separated the two germline ends. CDR1 and CDR2 from the germline V gene are SGHNT and YYREEE (reference sequence). CDR3 length equals 15 residues. As DNA, the CDR3 is TGTGCCAGCAGCATACCAGAGACAGCGAACTATGGCTACACCTTC. Translated, it gives CASSIPETANYGYTF.

V and J are TRBV18 and TRBJ1-4; weak D call: TRBD1 (5 bases). V was shortened by 5 bases and J by 7 bases, with 20 bases between the two germline ends. CDR1 is KGHSH and CDR2 is LQKENI in the germline V gene. The length of the CDR3 is 16 residues. CDR3 sequence: CASSSGLILGGEKLFF. The CDR3 DNA sequence: TGTGCCAGCTCAAGTGGACTCATTCTGGGGGGTGAAAAACTGTTTTTT.

This sequence joins TRBV9 and TRBJ1-2; D perhaps matches TRBD1 (5 bases). The ends were cut back, 0 bases at V and 8 bases at J, with 20 bases in the middle. There are 16 residues in the CDR3. Germline V CDR1 and CDR2: SGDLS, YYNGEE. CDR3 residues: CASSVVGSLDSEGYTF. DNA of the CDR3: TGTGCCAGCAGCGTAGTGGGGTCACTCGACAGTGAAGGCTACACCTTC.

The V gene is TRBV29-1, the J gene TRBJ2-7, with TRBD1 as a possible D gene (5 bases). This CDR3 has 14 amino acids. Germline CDR1 and CDR2: SQVTM and ANQGSEA. Trimming pared 5 bases from V and 3 bases from J, leaving 17 bases between. CDR3 amino acids: CSVQNPVQGYEQYF. The CDR3 nucleotides read TGCAGCGTTCAAAACCCCGTCCAGGGCTACGAGCAGTACTTC.

The chain recombines TRBV7-3 with TRBJ2-7; 10 positions match TRBD1. The CDR3 has 14 amino acids. J gave up 3 bases and V 5 bases, and 4 bases lay outside the gene matches. Germline-derived CDR1 and CDR2 are SGHTA and FQGTGA. This CDR3 reads CASSLTGGGYEQYF. DNA of the CDR3: TGTGCCAGCAGCCTGACAGGGGGCGGCTACGAGCAGTACTTC.

This clone was observed once. DNA for the CDR3: TGTGCCAGCAGCTTCCTCGGCGGCGAGCAGTACTTC. Its translation is CASSFLGGEQYF. V and J are TRBV7-3 and TRBJ2-7; no clear D. This CDR3 is built from 12 residues. Germline CDR1 reads SGHTA; CDR2 reads FQGTGA. The V end lost 3 bases, the J end lost 6 bases, and 9 bases lay between the germline ends.

The chain employs TRBV12-5 and TRBJ1-5; D is unclear. Trimming took off 1 base at V and 6 bases at J, with 7 bases between the two ends. This CDR3 is 13 amino acids long. Looked up from germline, CDR1 is LGHNT and CDR2 is FRNRAP. CDR3 nucleotide sequence: TGTGCTAGTGGTTTGGGTCGCGCTCAGCCCCAGCATTTT. Protein sequence: CASGLGRAQPQHF.

The chain recombines TRBV3-1 (or the pseudogene TRBV3-2) with TRBJ2-5; 14 nucleotides align to TRBD2. J gave up 2 bases and V 0 bases, and 8 bases lay outside the gene matches. The germline gives CDR1 LGHDT, CDR2 YNNKEL (reference sequence). This CDR3 has 19 residues. CDR3 region: CASSQDKGLAGAGQETQYF. The CDR3 bases are TGTGCCAGCAGCCAAGATAAGGGACTAGCGGGAGCGGGTCAAGAGACCCAGTACTTC.

The J gene is TRBJ2-3, the V gene TRBV19; 10 nucleotides match TRBD2. Germline V gives CDR1 LNHDA, CDR2 SQIVND (reference sequence). The CDR3 consists of 16 residues. Trimming at V came to 1 base and at J to 4 bases, leaving 5 bases not matched to a gene. Written as DNA, the CDR3 is TGTGCCAGTAGTATAGTCGGTAGCGGGAGGCCAGATACGCAGTATTTT. It codes for CASSIVGSGRPDTQYF.

The V gene is TRBV19, the J gene TRBJ2-1; 11 positions agree with TRBD2. Germline CDR1 reads LNHDA; CDR2 reads SQIVND (reference sequence). The ends lost 6 bases at V and 7 bases at J; junction bases unmatched: 8. The CDR3 runs to 15 residues. The CDR3 loop reads CASSLVAGGKNEQFF. In DNA, the CDR3 is TGTGCCAGTAGCTTAGTAGCGGGAGGGAAGAATGAGCAGTTCTTC.

This clone was detected once. The DNA is omitted, as the CDR3 cannot be located on it reliably, and the CDR3 follows TCRdb's listing. The chain joins TRBV29-1 to TRBJ1-4; TRBD1 was called by the table and not checked on the DNA. From its first to its last residue, the CDR3 has 14 amino acids. Germline-derived CDR1 and CDR2 are SQVTM and ANQGSEA. The CDR3 loop is CSAWRQGEMKNCFF.

The rearrangement uses TRBV19 and TRBJ2-5, with D uncertain. CDR3 size: 12 residues. Germline CDR1 and CDR2: LNHDA and SQIVND (reference sequence). Trimming stripped 5 bases from V and 2 bases from J, with 6 bases between. The CDR3 protein is CASSARQETQYF. CDR3 coding DNA: TGTGCCAGTAGTGCCCGGCAAGAGACCCAGTACTTC. The whole variable domain, remainder taken from reference TRBV19 and TRBJ2-5, is DGGITQSPKYLFRKEGQNVTLSCEQNLNHDAMYWYRQDPGQGLRLIYYSQIVNDFQKGDIAEGYSVSREKKESFPLTVTSAQKNPTAFYLCASSARQETQYFGPGTRLLVL.

The table lists this clone with a count of one. The chain carries TRBV28 and TRBJ2-1, with D maybe TRBD2 (5 bases). CDR3 length equals 13 residues. CDR1 is MDHEN and CDR2 is SYDVKM in the germline V gene. Trimming took 3 bases from V and 9 from J, leaving 12 bases between them. The CDR3 region has the DNA TGTGCCAGCAGTTTGCCTAGCTTGGGTGAGCAGTTCTTC. Translation: CASSLPSLGEQFF.

The chain links TRBV10-3 to TRBJ2-7; 9 positions agree with TRBD1. There are 16 residues in the CDR3. Germline V CDR1 and CDR2: ENHRY, SYGVKD. V lost 2 bases and J lost 2; bases outside the gene matches: 7. The CDR3 is CAISEPGQGLTYEQYF. CDR3 DNA sequence: TGTGCCATCAGTGAGCCAGGACAGGGGCTTACCTACGAGCAGTACTTC.

The V and J genes are TRBV10-3 and TRBJ2-3; a weak D match, TRBD1 (6 bases). Trimming took off 5 bases at V and 0 bases at J, with 12 bases between the two ends. The CDR3 contains 15 residues. Germline-derived CDR1 and CDR2 are ENHRY and SYGVKD. This chain's CDR3 is CAISPGTLSTDTQYF. CDR3 nucleotide sequence: TGTGCCATCAGTCCCGGGACACTCAGCACAGATACGCAGTATTTT.

CDR3 sequence: CASSTGGNYGYTF. The DNA for the CDR3 is TGTGCCAGCAGTACAGGGGGGAACTATGGCTACACCTTC. The V and J genes are TRBV7-9 and TRBJ1-2, with 8 bases lining up with TRBD1. CDR1 is SEHNR and CDR2 is FQNEAQ in the germline V gene (reference sequence). The CDR3 totals 13 residues. Unmatched junction bases numbered 2, after V lost 6 bases and J lost 2 bases.

The chain has TRBV7-9 and TRBJ2-1; the D gene is possibly TRBD2 (6 bases). Trimming shortened V by 1 base and J by 8 bases, and 15 bases separated the two germline ends. Germline CDR1 reads SEHNR; CDR2 reads FQNEAQ (reference sequence). The CDR3 has 15 amino acids. The CDR3 here is CASSLEMLGRHEQFF. As DNA, the CDR3 is TGTGCCAGCAGCTTAGAGATGTTAGGGAGGCATGAGCAGTTCTTC.

The CDR3 sequence is CASSPGQGPYEQYF. The CDR3 bases are TGTGCCAGCAGCCCCGGACAGGGTCCCTACGAGCAGTACTTC. This sequence joins TRBV3-1 (or the pseudogene TRBV3-2) and TRBJ2-7; 8 bases are shared with TRBD1. Germline assignment: CDR1 LGHDT and CDR2 YNNKEL (reference sequence). The CDR3 totals 14 residues. Trimming cost V 4 bases and J 2 bases; bases outside gene matches: 4.

CDR3 in DNA: TGTGCCAGCATCAACCAGGACAGGGGGGACACCGGGGAGCTGTTTTTT. This encodes CASINQDRGDTGELFF. This sequence joins TRBV13 and TRBJ2-2, with 10 bases matching TRBD1. CDR3 length: 16 residues. Germline CDR1 PRHDT, CDR2 FYEKMQ (reference sequence). V shed 7 bases, J shed 3 bases, and the junction held 8 bases outside the gene matches.

The chain employs TRBV19 and TRBJ1-5, with D tentatively TRBD1 (5 bases). This CDR3 has 14 amino acids. The germline V and J ends were trimmed by 3 bases and 7 bases, with 13 bases remaining between them. Per germline, CDR1 LNHDA and CDR2 SQIVND (reference sequence). The CDR3 bases are TGTGCCAGTAGTATCACCCAGGGCTCCCAGCCCCAGCATTTT. This encodes CASSITQGSQPQHF. The entire variable domain, with the rest obtained from reference TRBV19 and TRBJ1-5, is as follows: DGGITQSPKYLFRKEGQNVTLSCEQNLNHDAMYWYRQDPGQGLRLIYYSQIVNDFQKGDIAEGYSVSREKKESFPLTVTSAQKNPTAFYLCASSITQGSQPQHFGDGTRLSIL.

The table lists this clone with a count of one. This sequence joins TRBV2 and TRBJ1-5; 10 nucleotides line up with TRBD1. The CDR3 contains 16 residues. Germline CDR1 and CDR2: SNHLY and FYNNEI. J was trimmed by 4 bases and V by 4 bases; bases with no gene match: 7. The CDR3 nucleotides read TGTGCCAGCAGTGGACGCCGGGACAGGGGAAATCAGCCCCAGCATTTT. It is translated as CASSGRRDRGNQPQHF. Based on the CDR3 plus reference TRBV2 and TRBJ1-5, the full variable domain is EPEVTQTPSHQVTQMGQEVILRCVPISNHLYFYWYRQILGQKVEFLVSFYNNEISEKSEIFDDQFSVERPDGSNFTLKIRSTKLEDSAMYFCASSGRRDRGNQPQHFGDGTRLSIL.

This clone has a handful of counts. The genes are TRBV19 and TRBJ1-1; D call uncertain. V shed 3 bases and J shed 3 bases, with 14 bases lying between them. The CDR3 covers 15 residues. Germline CDR1 is LNHDA and CDR2 is SQIVND (reference sequence). The CDR3 protein is CASSMSSVRDTEAFF. CDR3 bases: TGTGCCAGTAGTATGTCCAGCGTCCGGGACACTGAAGCTTTCTTT.

The chain couples TRBV29-1 to TRBJ2-5; 9 bases line up with TRBD1. The V gene end was trimmed by 6 bases and the J gene end by 7 bases; junction bases not matched to a gene: 9. The CDR3 runs to 13 residues. The V gene's germline CDR1 is SQVTM and CDR2 ANQGSEA. CDR3 sequence reads: CSVGQGTGGTQYF. As DNA, the CDR3 is TGCAGCGTAGGACAGGGGACTGGGGGGACCCAGTACTTC.

The chain has TRBV19 and TRBJ2-7; 9 bases are a match to TRBD1. Germline V lookup: CDR1 LNHDA, CDR2 SQIVND (reference sequence). V was pared by 5 bases and J by 2 bases, with 7 bases of the junction left unmatched. CDR3 length: 15 residues. The CDR3 sequence: CASSVGTGLPYEQYF. CDR3 DNA: TGTGCCAGTAGTGTCGGGACAGGGTTACCCTACGAGCAGTACTTC.